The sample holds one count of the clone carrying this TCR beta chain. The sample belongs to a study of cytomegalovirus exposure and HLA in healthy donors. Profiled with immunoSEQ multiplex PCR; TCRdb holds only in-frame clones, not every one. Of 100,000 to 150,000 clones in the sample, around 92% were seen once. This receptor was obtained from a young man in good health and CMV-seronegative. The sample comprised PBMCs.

The CDR3 nucleotides are TGTGCCAGCAGTTACTCGCGGGGAGGGGCCTCCTACGAGCAGTACTTC. This encodes CASSYSRGGASYEQYF. The genes are TRBV6-5 and TRBJ2-7; 7 nucleotides agree with TRBD2. Trimming removed 0 bases from V and 0 bases from J; junction bases left unmatched: 5. CDR3 size: 16 residues. The germline V gene encodes CDR1 MNHEY and CDR2 SVGAGI.